Sequencing of this T cell receptor (beta chain) was carried out in a study of identical twins. TCRdb reprocessed the 5' RACE reads via MiXCR and lists one record per CDR3 protein. The sample carries just over 500,000 distinct CDR3 sequences, around 20% recorded once. This clonotype was counted between two and nine times. Unmatched junction bases numbered 3, after V lost 7 bases and J lost 1 base. The CDR3 contains 14 residues. In addition, the sample was reused for a study of T cells expressing NK-cell markers. This second study notes: Sorted CD3+CD56-NKG2C+, CD3+CD56+NKG2C+ and CD3+CD56+NKG2C- T cells supplied the TCR beta repertoires. The HCMV specificity of the expanded NKG2C+ T cell clones stayed unresolved.

Sequenced sample: CD4+ T cells sorted from blood. This sequence joins TRBV12-3 or TRBV12-4 and TRBJ1-1, with 10 bases aligning to TRBD1. The sequence derives from a woman under 30 in good health. CDR3 protein: CASTRTGGNTEAFF. The CDR3, as DNA: TGTGCCAGCACCAGGACAGGGGGGAACACTGAAGCTTTCTTT.